This paragraph reports one T cell receptor (beta chain). The CDR3 is 14 residues long. Trimming removed 4 bases at V and 3 bases at J, with 10 bases between. CDR1 is SEHNR and CDR2 is FQNEAQ in the germline V gene (reference sequence). The sample belongs to a study of molecular identifiers for immune sequencing clone quantification. Using its own MiXCR run on the PCR reads, TCRdb lists one record per CDR3 protein. The profile shows 490,000 or so distinct CDR3 sequences, approximately 25% of them singletons. J is TRBJ2-1 and V is TRBV7-9, with a tentative D call TRBD1 (6 bases). The sequencing sample was made of naive CD8+ T cells from blood, with Jurkat cell RNA spiked in. Subset given: FACS-sorted CD8+CD4-CCR7+CD45RA+ naive T cells. This TCR was sampled from a human donor in good health. Some libraries in this study had Jurkat cell RNA spiked in. The CDR3 nucleotides are TGTGCCAGCAGCTCCCGGACAGACTACAATGAGCAGTTCTTC. The encoded protein is CASSSRTDYNEQFF.